In this sample, the clone carrying this T cell receptor (beta chain) turned up a few times. These data belong to a study of cytomegalovirus exposure and HLA in healthy donors. The germline V gene has CDR1 SGHRS and CDR2 YFSETQ. This CDR3 contains 17 residues. V gave up 4 bases and J gave up 6 bases; unmatched junction bases: 15. The PCR was carried out with 60 Vbeta primers and 13 Jbeta primers. This table comes from immunoSEQ multiplex PCR, and its TCRdb copy is limited to in-frame clones, with some not included. Altogether 100,000 to 150,000 clones are present, about 82% being singletons, with the ten largest covering about 2%.

The sample consisted of PBMCs. V and J are TRBV5-1 and TRBJ2-7; TRBD2 aligns across 11 bases. The clonotype originates from a female donor in good health and CMV-seropositive. The CDR3 region is CASSPLASSGGFCEQYF. DNA of the CDR3: TGCGCCAGCAGCCCCCTCGCATCTAGCGGGGGGTTTTGCGAGCAGTACTTC.